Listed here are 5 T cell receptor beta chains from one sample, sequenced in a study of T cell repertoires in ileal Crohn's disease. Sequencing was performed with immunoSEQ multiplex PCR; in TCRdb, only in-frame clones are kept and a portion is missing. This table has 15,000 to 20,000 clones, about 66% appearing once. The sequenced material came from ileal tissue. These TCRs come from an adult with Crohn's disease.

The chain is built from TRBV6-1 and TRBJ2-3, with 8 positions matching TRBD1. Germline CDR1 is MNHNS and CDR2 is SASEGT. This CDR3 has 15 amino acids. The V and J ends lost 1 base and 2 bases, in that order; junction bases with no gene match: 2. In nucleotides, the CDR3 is TGTGCCAGCAGTGAAGGGACAGGGCACACAGATACGCAGTATTTT. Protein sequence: CASSEGTGHTDTQYF.

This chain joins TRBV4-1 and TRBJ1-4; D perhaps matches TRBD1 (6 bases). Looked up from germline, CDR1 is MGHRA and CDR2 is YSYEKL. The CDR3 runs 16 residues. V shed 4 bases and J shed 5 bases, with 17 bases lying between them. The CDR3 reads CASSPSRAGENEKLFF. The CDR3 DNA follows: TGCGCCAGCAGCCCGTCTCGGGCAGGGGAGAATGAAAAACTGTTTTTT.

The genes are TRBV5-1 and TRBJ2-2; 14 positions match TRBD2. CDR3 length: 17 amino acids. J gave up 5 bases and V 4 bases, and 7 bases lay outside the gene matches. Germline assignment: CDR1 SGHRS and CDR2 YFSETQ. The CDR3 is CASSTGLAGGTTGELFF. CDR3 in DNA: TGCGCCAGCAGCACCGGACTAGCGGGAGGCACGACCGGGGAGCTGTTTTTT.

For the CDR3, the DNA is TGTGCCAGCAGTTCGGGACAGCAAGAGACCCAGTACTTC. Amino acids: CASSSGQQETQYF. The J gene is TRBJ2-5, the V gene TRBV28; the match to TRBD1 covers 7 bases. The CDR3 consists of 13 residues. The germline gives CDR1 MDHEN, CDR2 SYDVKM. V was clipped by 4 bases and J by 2 bases; unmatched bases: 1.

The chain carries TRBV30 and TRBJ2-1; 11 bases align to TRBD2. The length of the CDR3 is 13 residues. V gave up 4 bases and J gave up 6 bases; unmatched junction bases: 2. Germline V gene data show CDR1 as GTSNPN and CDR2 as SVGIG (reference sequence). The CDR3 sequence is CAWNLAGGNEQFF. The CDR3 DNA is TGTGCCTGGAATCTAGCGGGAGGCAATGAGCAGTTCTTC.